The 2 T cell receptor beta chains in this list originate from one sample, sequenced in a study of blood T cell repertoires in COVID-19. Assay: immunoSEQ multiplex PCR; the TCRdb copy retains only in-frame clones and omits some. The sample yields tens of thousands of clones, roughly 88% seen once. The material sequenced was peripheral blood. These TCRs come from a human donor in a cohort sampled during active COVID-19.

V and J are TRBV5-1 and TRBJ2-3; TRBD2 agrees at 12 bases. The CDR3 consists of 16 residues. Germline trimming cut 7 bases from V and 0 bases from J; bases unmatched to any gene: 6. Germline V CDR1 and CDR2: SGHRS, YFSETQ. The CDR3 loop is CASGSSGGASTDTQYF. CDR3 DNA sequence: TGCGCCAGCGGGTCTAGCGGGGGGGCGAGCACAGATACGCAGTATTTT.

This clone was seen only a few times. V usage is TRBV18 and J usage is TRBJ2-7; 7 bases fit TRBD2. J lost 4 bases, V lost 6 bases, and 6 bases had no gene match. Germline assignment: CDR1 KGHSH and CDR2 LQKENI. CDR3 length: 13 amino acids. CDR3 in amino acids: CASSRGGGYEQYF. CDR3 nucleotides: TGTGCCAGCTCCCGTGGGGGGGGTTACGAGCAGTACTTC.